Shown below are 2 T cell receptor beta chains from a single sample sequenced in a study of T-cell reconstitution after alpha-beta-depleted transplantation in children. For TCRbeta, the library was prepared with unique molecular identifiers. TCRdb passed the PCR reads through MiXCR, listing each CDR3 protein once. The repertoire has around 380,000 distinct CDR3 sequences, under 13% of them found once; the top ten carry 4.5% to 6.5%. The sequences come from PBMCs from the stem cell graft donor, collected from the stem cell graft. The receptor set was obtained from a human donor who donated a stem cell graft to a child with acute myeloid leukemia.

This clonotype occurred a few times. V gene TRBV12-3 or TRBV12-4 combines with J gene TRBJ1-4, with TRBD1 as a possible D gene (5 bases). Trimming removed 5 bases at V and 4 bases at J, with 5 bases between. The CDR3 sequence is 12 residues long. The CDR3 is CASSGGNEKLFF. The CDR3 DNA is TGTGCCAGCAGTGGGGGTAATGAAAAACTGTTTTTT.

Many counts were recorded for this clonotype. The chain couples TRBV25-1 to TRBJ1-6; 7 nucleotides align to TRBD1. V lost 5 bases and J lost 4; bases outside the gene matches: 2. The length of the CDR3 is 14 residues. Per germline, CDR1 MGHDK and CDR2 SYGVNS. The CDR3 DNA reads TGTGCCAGCAGTTCAGGGGGTTATAATTCACCCCTCCACTTT. This sequence encodes CASSSGGYNSPLHF. Looking up the rest from reference TRBV25-1 and TRBJ1-6 gives the full variable domain: EADIYQTPRYLVIGTGKKITLECSQTMGHDKMYWYQQDPGMELHLIHYSYGVNSTEKGDLSSESTVSRIRTEHFPLTLESARPSHTSQYLCASSSGGYNSPLHFGNGTRLTVT.